The 30 T cell receptor beta chains listed next were all sequenced from one sample in a study of CD8 T cells in ankylosing spondylitis. TCRdb fed the 5' RACE reads into MiXCR, producing one record per CDR3 protein. The repertoire holds some 350,000 distinct CDR3 sequences, roughly 14% seen once, with 1.1% in the top ten. Sequencing input: blood, either unsorted or a sorted T cell fraction (not recorded which). Receptors originate from a male donor with ankylosing spondylitis or in good health (not recorded which).

The chain joins TRBV6-5 to TRBJ2-7, with TRBD2 as a possible D gene (5 bases). The CDR3 loop spans 15 amino acids. Germline V gives CDR1 MNHEY, CDR2 SVGAGI. V gave up 0 bases and J gave up 2 bases, with 11 bases separating them. For the CDR3, the DNA is TGTGCCAGCAGTTACTCGGGAGACGGTACCTACGAGCAGTACTTC. It yields the protein CASSYSGDGTYEQYF.

This clonotype occurred a few times. This chain connects TRBV4-1 to TRBJ2-2; weak D call: TRBD1 (6 bases). The CDR3 runs 17 residues. The V gene's germline CDR1 is MGHRA and CDR2 YSYEKL. With 0 bases removed from V and 0 bases from J, the gap between germline ends came to 11 bases. As DNA, the CDR3 is TGCGCCAGCAGCCAAGACAGGGGCTCCTCGAACACCGGGGAGCTGTTTTTT. Protein sequence: CASSQDRGSSNTGELFF.

This clonotype was counted a few times. The gene calls are TRBV29-1 and TRBJ1-1; maybe TRBD1 (5 bases). Germline CDR1 SQVTM, CDR2 ANQGSEA. Deletions cut 2 bases from V and 6 bases from J, with 16 bases between. The CDR3 spans 14 residues. CDR3 DNA sequence: TGCAGCGTTGAACGGGGGAGGTCGGGGGCTGAAGCTTTCTTT. Translating it yields CSVERGRSGAEAFF.

The sample holds a few counts of this clonotype. This chain connects TRBV27 to TRBJ2-1; D tentatively fits TRBD1 or TRBD2 (6 bases each). V was cut by 8 bases and J by 0 bases, with 8 bases left in between. Germline V gene sequence: CDR1 MNHEY, CDR2 SMNVEV (reference sequence). The CDR3 is 13 residues long. The DNA of the CDR3 is TGTGCCAGCGGGGGGCGCTCCTACAATGAGCAGTTCTTC. It translates to CASGGRSYNEQFF.

This clonotype appeared a few times. The chain combines TRBV6-2 or TRBV6-3 with TRBJ2-3; D gene ambiguous. V was pared by 2 bases and J by 0 bases, with 18 bases between. The CDR3 has 18 residues. Per germline, CDR1 MNHEY and CDR2 SVGEGT. The CDR3 loop reads CASSYAIDLPRSTDTQYF. Here the CDR3 DNA reads TGTGCCAGCAGTTACGCGATCGACCTCCCCCGTAGCACAGATACGCAGTATTTT.

The chain is built from TRBV3-1 and TRBJ1-1; D not certain. Trimming took off 1 base at V and 7 bases at J, with 10 bases between the two ends. Germline CDR1 reads LGHDT; CDR2 reads YNNKEL (reference sequence). There are 13 residues in the CDR3. CDR3 sequence (DNA): TGTGCCAGCAGCCAAGGCGAGTTCAGTGAAGCTTTCTTT. Translated, it gives CASSQGEFSEAFF.

The rearrangement joins TRBV30 to TRBJ1-1, with 8 bases lining up with TRBD1. With V trimmed by 2 bases and J by 2 bases, 13 bases remained unmatched. The CDR3 contains 17 residues. Germline CDR1 is GTSNPN and CDR2 is SVGIG (reference sequence). In nucleotides, the CDR3 is TGTGCCTGGAGTAATCAGGGGGCGCGGGTATATAACACTGAAGCTTTCTTT. This gives the protein CAWSNQGARVYNTEAFF.

This clonotype was seen a handful of times. The chain carries TRBV5-1 and TRBJ2-2; the D gene is possibly TRBD2 (5 bases). This CDR3 has 15 amino acids. CDR1 SGHRS and CDR2 YFSETQ come from the germline V gene. Trimming took 7 bases from V and 3 from J, leaving 16 bases between them. Written as DNA, the CDR3 is TGCGCCAGCGCGCCGGGGAATCAACACACCGGGGAGCTGTTTTTT. Translated, it gives CASAPGNQHTGELFF. Based on the CDR3 plus reference TRBV5-1 and TRBJ2-2, the full variable domain is KAGVTQTPRYLIKTRGQQVTLSCSPISGHRSVSWYQQTPGQGLQFLFEYFSETQRNKGNFPGRFSGRQFSNSRSEMNVSTLELGDSALYLCASAPGNQHTGELFFGEGSRLTVL.

This clonotype has more than one count but fewer than ten. The chain couples TRBV12-3 or TRBV12-4 to TRBJ1-1; 7 positions match TRBD1. J gave up 11 bases and V 4 bases, and 13 bases lay outside the gene matches. The CDR3 length is 14 residues. The CDR3 reads CASSSQPQTGRAFF. CDR3 nucleotide sequence: TGTGCCAGCAGTTCCCAGCCCCAGACAGGGAGGGCTTTCTTT.

The J gene is TRBJ1-1, the V gene TRBV5-1; D ambiguous. Germline-derived CDR1 and CDR2 are SGHRS and YFSETQ. Trimming took 1 base from V and 5 from J, leaving 9 bases between them. The CDR3 has 13 amino acids. For the CDR3, the DNA is TGCGCCAGCAGCTTGCTGTTGGCGACTGAAGCTTTCTTT. Encoded protein: CASSLLLATEAFF.

The sample holds a few counts of this clonotype. V usage is TRBV10-3 and J usage is TRBJ2-2; the match to TRBD2 covers 9 bases. The V and J ends lost 7 bases and 5 bases, in that order; junction bases with no gene match: 5. The CDR3 loop spans 14 amino acids. Germline CDR1 ENHRY, CDR2 SYGVKD. The CDR3 sequence: CAITQRGETGELFF. DNA for the CDR3: TGTGCCATCACCCAGCGGGGGGAAACCGGGGAGCTGTTTTTT.

V is TRBV2 and J is TRBJ2-7; 9 bases align to TRBD1. Per the germline V gene, CDR1 is SNHLY and CDR2 is FYNNEI. With V trimmed by 5 bases and J by 0 bases, 2 bases remained unmatched. This CDR3 is 14 amino acids long. The CDR3 DNA reads as TGTGCCAGCAGTACGACAGGGGGCTCCTACGAGCAGTACTTC. Translation: CASSTTGGSYEQYF.

This rearrangement joins TRBV7-9 to TRBJ2-7; TRBD2 agrees at 8 bases. V lost 5 bases to trimming and J lost 2 bases; unmatched junction nucleotides: 11. This CDR3 contains 16 residues. Per the germline V gene, CDR1 is SEHNR and CDR2 is FQNEAQ (reference sequence). The CDR3 region is CASSAGGRTATYEQYF. The CDR3, as DNA: TGTGCCAGCAGCGCGGGGGGCAGGACGGCGACCTACGAGCAGTACTTC. Full variable domain (remainder filled in from reference TRBV7-9 and TRBJ2-7): DTGVSQNPRHKITKRGQNVTFRCDPISEHNRLYWYRQTLGQGPEFLTYFQNEAQLEKSRLLSDRFSAERPKGSFSTLEIQRTEQGDSAMYLCASSAGGRTATYEQYFGPGTRLTVT.

This chain connects TRBV12-3 or TRBV12-4 to TRBJ2-1, with 10 bases that match TRBD1. The length of the CDR3 is 16 residues. The V segment lost 3 bases and the J segment 8 bases; nucleotides outside the gene matches: 10. The CDR3 DNA follows: TGTGCCAGCAGTTTTACTAGGACAGGGGGAGTCGATGAGCAGTTCTTC. Encoded protein: CASSFTRTGGVDEQFF.

This clonotype was seen many times. V usage is TRBV12-3 or TRBV12-4 and J usage is TRBJ1-2; D remains unclear. The ends were cut back, 6 bases at V and 6 bases at J, with 14 bases in the middle. The CDR3 has 13 residues. This chain's CDR3 is CASSLTGSHGYTF. In DNA, the CDR3 is TGTGCCAGCAGCCTAACGGGCAGCCATGGCTACACCTTC.

This chain's CDR3 is CASSQDGQANTGELFF. As DNA, the CDR3 is TGCGCCAGCAGCCAAGATGGGCAGGCGAACACCGGGGAGCTGTTTTTT. V gene TRBV4-1 combines with J gene TRBJ2-2; D unresolved. This CDR3 is 16 amino acids long. Germline CDR1 is MGHRA and CDR2 is YSYEKL. Trimming shortened V by 0 bases and J by 0 bases, and 8 bases separated the two germline ends.

Only a few counts were recorded for this clonotype. Here the CDR3 reads CASSFGDRGLQAYGYTF. CDR3 in DNA: TGTGCCAGCAGTTTTGGGGACAGGGGGCTACAAGCCTATGGCTACACCTTC. V usage is TRBV12-3 or TRBV12-4 and J usage is TRBJ1-2; TRBD1 agrees at 12 bases. V dropped 3 bases and J dropped 4; count of bases not matched to a gene: 9. CDR3 length equals 17 residues.

On this clonotype itself: Just one base apart from a much larger clone, this may be a read error. CDR3 residues: CASSGLAGGSHTGELFF. The DNA for the CDR3 is TGCGCCAGCAGCGGTTTAGCGGGAGGTAGTCACACCGGGGAGCTGTTTTTT. This chain joins TRBV4-1 and TRBJ2-2; 10 bases fit TRBD2. This CDR3 comprises 17 residues. V lost 5 bases, J lost 3 bases, and 9 bases stayed unmatched. Germline V gene lookup returns CDR1 MGHRA and CDR2 YSYEKL.

The chain carries TRBV5-5 and TRBJ1-1; D is possibly TRBD1 (5 bases). CDR1 is SGHKS, CDR2 YYEKEE, per germline (reference sequence). V dropped 3 bases and J dropped 5 bases, with 14 bases sitting between them. The CDR3 is 14 residues long. CDR3 protein: CASSYTLGGTEAFF. In DNA form, the CDR3 reads TGTGCCAGCAGCTATACATTGGGGGGGACTGAAGCTTTCTTT. Full variable domain (missing parts from reference TRBV5-5 and TRBJ1-1): DAGVTQSPTHLIKTRGQQVTLRCSPISGHKSVSWYQQVLGQGPQFIFQYYEKEERGRGNFPDRFSARQFPNYSSELNVNALLLGDSALYLCASSYTLGGTEAFFGQGTRLTVV.

The V gene is TRBV5-1, the J gene TRBJ2-3; D unclear. CDR3 length: 13 residues. The ends were cut back, 5 bases at V and 2 bases at J, with 9 bases in the middle. Looked up from germline, CDR1 is SGHRS and CDR2 is YFSETQ. In DNA form, the CDR3 reads TGCGCCAGCAGAGGGAATCCCACAGATACGCAGTATTTT. Its translation is CASRGNPTDTQYF.

This clonotype has just a few counts. This rearrangement joins TRBV2 to TRBJ2-3; D is perhaps TRBD2 (5 bases). This CDR3 contains 12 residues. CDR1 SNHLY and CDR2 FYNNEI come from the germline V gene. V lost 6 bases and J lost 2, with 6 bases in between. CDR3 DNA: TGTGCCAGCAGGGAGGACACAGATACGCAGTATTTT. Translated, it gives CASREDTDTQYF. The full variable domain, completed using reference TRBV2 and TRBJ2-3, is EPEVTQTPSHQVTQMGQEVILRCVPISNHLYFYWYRQILGQKVEFLVSFYNNEISEKSEIFDDQFSVERPDGSNFTLKIRSTKLEDSAMYFCASREDTDTQYFGPGTRLTVL.

The J gene is TRBJ2-7, the V gene TRBV30, with D unclear. Germline values: CDR1 GTSNPN, CDR2 SVGIG (reference sequence). CDR3 length: 15 residues. Trimming stripped 0 bases from V and 0 bases from J, with 12 bases between. The CDR3 DNA reads TGTGCCTGGAGTGTACGGGTGGTCAGCTCCTACGAGCAGTACTTC. It encodes CAWSVRVVSSYEQYF.

This clonotype was counted only a few times. This chain connects TRBV6-5 to TRBJ2-3, with 7 nucleotides matching TRBD2. The CDR3 sequence is 14 residues long. Germline assignment: CDR1 MNHEY and CDR2 SVGAGI. V shed 4 bases, J shed 2 bases, and the junction held 3 bases outside the gene matches. The CDR3 reads CASSWGGPTDTQYF. The CDR3 nucleotides read TGTGCCAGCAGTTGGGGAGGGCCCACAGATACGCAGTATTTT.

The table lists this clonotype with many counts. The chain employs TRBV12-3 or TRBV12-4 and TRBJ1-4; D gene unclear. V lost 4 bases and J 7 bases, leaving 10 bases between the germline ends. This CDR3 contains 13 residues. The CDR3 DNA follows: TGTGCCAGCAGTTCCTGGGGAGGTGAAAAACTGTTTTTT. Its translation: CASSSWGGEKLFF.

This clonotype was found a few times. The J gene is TRBJ2-7, the V gene TRBV7-9; D is uncertain. Trimming took off 0 bases at V and 3 bases at J, with 18 bases between the two ends. The CDR3 sequence is 17 residues long. Germline V gene data show CDR1 as SEHNR and CDR2 as FQNEAQ (reference sequence). The CDR3 coding sequence is TGTGCCAGCAGCTTAGCCCTTAAGGTACAGAATAACTACGAGCAGTACTTC. Its translation is CASSLALKVQNNYEQYF. The full variable domain, rest sourced from reference TRBV7-9 and TRBJ2-7, is DTGVSQNPRHKITKRGQNVTFRCDPISEHNRLYWYRQTLGQGPEFLTYFQNEAQLEKSRLLSDRFSAERPKGSFSTLEIQRTEQGDSAMYLCASSLALKVQNNYEQYFGPGTRLTVT.

V usage is TRBV5-6 and J usage is TRBJ2-7, with D perhaps matching TRBD1 (5 bases). This CDR3 comprises 14 residues. The germline V gene encodes CDR1 SGHDT and CDR2 YYEEEE. The V and J ends lost 1 base and 4 bases respectively, with 12 bases between them. The CDR3: CASSLYRTIYEQYF. CDR3 bases: TGTGCCAGCAGCTTGTACAGGACGATTTACGAGCAGTACTTC. The whole variable domain, remainder taken from reference TRBV5-6 and TRBJ2-7, is DAGVTQSPTHLIKTRGQQVTLRCSPKSGHDTVSWYQQALGQGPQFIFQYYEEEERQRGNFPDRFSGHQFPNYSSELNVNALLLGDSALYLCASSLYRTIYEQYFGPGTRLTVT.

This clonotype showed up just a few times. This CDR3 reads CATSETSGRNKGELFF. In nucleotides, the CDR3 is TGTGCCACCAGTGAAACTAGCGGGAGAAATAAAGGGGAGCTGTTTTTT. The J gene is TRBJ2-2, the V gene TRBV24-1, with TRBD2 matching 11 bases. The CDR3 runs to 16 residues. Germline trimming cut 4 bases from V and 8 bases from J; bases unmatched to any gene: 8. In germline, CDR1 is KGHDR, CDR2 SFDVKD.

This clonotype showed up just a few times. The chain is built from TRBV20-1 and TRBJ2-3; weak D call: TRBD2 (6 bases). V gave up 3 bases and J gave up 2 bases, with 15 bases separating them. Per germline, CDR1 DFQATT and CDR2 SNEGSKA (reference sequence). The CDR3 is made up of 15 amino acids. The CDR3 nucleotides are TGCAGTGCTAGTGTCCCAGGGAGGTTCACAGATACGCAGTATTTT. Its protein product is CSASVPGRFTDTQYF.

The chain carries TRBV7-9 and TRBJ2-1; TRBD2 aligns across 15 bases. This CDR3 comprises 16 residues. Germline values: CDR1 SEHNR, CDR2 FQNEAQ (reference sequence). The ends lost 5 bases at V and 7 bases at J; junction bases unmatched: 6. The CDR3 region is CASSPRGTSGRNEQFF. The DNA for the CDR3 is TGTGCCAGCAGCCCGCGTGGGACTAGCGGGAGGAATGAGCAGTTCTTC.

The rearrangement joins TRBV20-1 to TRBJ1-1, with a tentative D call TRBD1 (5 bases). This CDR3 region has 12 residues. V lost 4 bases, J lost 6 bases, and 12 bases lay in between. The germline CDR1 and CDR2 sequences are DFQATT and SNEGSKA (reference sequence). The CDR3 loop is CSANGGPPEAFF. Written as DNA, the CDR3 is TGCAGTGCTAACGGGGGTCCCCCTGAAGCTTTCTTT.